The entry below describes one T cell receptor (beta chain). Its antigen is not identified. Distinct nucleotide sequences in the sample also encode this CDR3. Libraries were prepared by immunoSEQ multiplex PCR; TCRdb keeps only in-frame clonotypes and omits some of them. The sample consists of about 1.1 million clones, more than 75% of them appearing once. The data were taken from a study of shared clonotypes between healthy human individuals. General observations from the study: Generation probability values for non-shared clonotypes were lower than those for clonotypes shared by all four donors.

The germline gives CDR1 DFQATT, CDR2 SNEGSKA (reference sequence). The CDR3 totals 11 residues. V shed 7 bases and J shed 0 bases, with 5 bases lying between them. This TCR derives from a man younger than 30 in good health. Some clones in this sample may be carry-over from other donors' samples. V and J are TRBV20-1 and TRBJ2-3; no reliable D call. Sequencing was performed on memory CD4+ T cells from PBMCs. Subset here: CD45RA-negative fraction. The DNA for the CDR3 is TGCAGTGTGGGCAGCACAGATACGCAGTATTTT. Translated: CSVGSTDTQYF.